This TCR beta chain appears in the sequencing data of a study of blood T cell repertoires in COVID-19. The CDR3 extends over 14 amino acids. Trimming shortened V by 4 bases and J by 4 bases, and 12 bases separated the two germline ends. Germline CDR1 reads SGHDN; CDR2 reads FVKESK. Here immunoSEQ multiplex PCR was the method, and the copy in TCRdb shows in-frame clones only, minus some. The repertoire includes approximately 3,000 clones, 80% of them detected once, and 21% sits in the top ten. Sequences were obtained from peripheral blood. The receptor comes from a human donor in a cohort sampled during active COVID-19. This chain joins TRBV14 and TRBJ2-3; weak D call: TRBD2 (6 bases). The CDR3 loop is CASSLNSGPDTQYF. CDR3 in DNA: TGTGCCAGCAGCCTTAATAGCGGTCCAGATACGCAGTATTTT.